This TCR beta chain originates from a study of memory CD4+ T cells and cytomegalovirus serostatus. Overall study context: Healthy Belgian adult donors included about nine CMV-positive and 24 CMV-negative people. Study outcomes and limitations: CD4+ memory repertoires contained about 40% of the roughly 160 reported CMV TCRbeta sequences.

The sort gate was single viable CD3+CD4+CD8-CD45RO+ cells for memory CD4+ T cells. Serum IgG to CMV pp150, pp28, p38 and p52 defined serostatus. Comments on this clone: As yet, its antigen is unknown.

Generated by immunoSEQ multiplex PCR, the TCRdb table keeps only in-frame clones and is missing some. The sample lists 50,000 to 60,000 clones; 82% were seen once. Trimming removed 4 bases from V and 7 bases from J, with 10 bases in between. This CDR3 is built from 12 residues. The germline V gene has CDR1 LNHDA and CDR2 SQIVND (reference sequence). The clonotype was recovered from an adult in good health and CMV-seronegative. The chain links TRBV19 to TRBJ1-1; D is unclear. Sequenced: memory CD4+ T cells from blood. The CDR3 DNA sequence: TGTGCCAGTAGTACAACAAACGTTGAAGCTTTCTTT. Encoded protein: CASSTTNVEAFF.